The 10 T cell receptor beta chains presented below share a single source sample, sequenced in a study of CD8+ T cells in alopecia areata. RNA was extracted and reverse transcribed into cDNA as the sequencing template. Assay: immunoSEQ multiplex PCR; the TCRdb copy retains only in-frame clones and omits some. There are roughly 120,000 clones in the sample, none observed a single time. The specimen sequenced was lesional skin. These receptors all stem from a C3H/HeJ mouse with alopecia areata. The MHC haplotype of this mouse line is H2-k.

There are many counts of this clone. Gene names and germline match the mouse. The observed sequence ends 4 residues before the CDR3 terminus, with the missing tail filled in from the germline J gene. The chain couples TRBV1 to TRBJ2-3; D gene ambiguous. Trimming removed 0 bases from V and 0 bases from J, with 7 bases in between. The CDR3 runs 15 residues. Germline CDR1 and CDR2: NSQYPW and LRSPGD (reference sequence). The CDR3 DNA, read in part, is TGCACCTGCAGTGCAGAACAGTCTAGTGCAGAA. Translated: CTCSAEQSSAE. The entire CDR3 protein reads CTCSAEQSSAETLYF.

This clone was counted only a few times. The listed TCRdb protein conflicts with the DNA translation at residue 12, and the protein shown is translated directly from the DNA. Genes and germline come from the mouse. The read falls 3 residues short of the CDR3 end, and the missing part is taken from the germline J gene. The chain employs TRBV13-3 and TRBJ1-6, with 9 bases matching TRBD1. TRBJ1-6 has ORF status, its function being uncertain. V shed 6 bases, J shed 8 bases, and the junction held 9 bases outside the gene matches. The germline CDR1 and CDR2 sequences are NNHDY and SYVADS. The CDR3 contains 15 residues. The CDR3 DNA, read in part, is TGTGCCAGCACCCCCGGGACAGGGAGAGATTCGCCC. It specifies CASTPGTGRDSP. The complete CDR3 reads CASTPGTGRDSPLYF.

This clone was seen only a few times. Mouse names are used for the genes. The missing CDR3 end, 4 residues past where the read stops, is filled in from the germline J gene. The chain recombines TRBV13-3 with TRBJ2-7; 13 bases fit TRBD2. The CDR3 extends over 18 amino acids. Germline lookup yields CDR1 NNHDY and CDR2 SYVADS. Trimming removed 0 bases from V and 1 base from J; junction bases left unmatched: 7. The DNA read from the CDR3 is TGTGCCAGCAGTGATGATGGAGGACTGGGGGGGCTATCCTAT. Protein: CASSDDGGLGGLSY. From start to end, the CDR3 is CASSDDGGLGGLSYEQYF.

This clone was detected a few times. The genes and germline here are from mouse. The sequenced fragment ends 4 residues before the CDR3 boundary, so the rest is inferred from the germline J gene. The chain couples TRBV5 to TRBJ2-1; TRBD2 is a possible D gene (6 bases). Germline V gene lookup returns CDR1 LGHNA and CDR2 YNLKQL (reference sequence). CDR3 length: 15 residues. V lost 0 bases and J lost 3, with 9 bases in between. The CDR3 protein is CASSQDYWVYAEQFF. The part of the CDR3 DNA that was read is TGTGCCAGCAGCCAAGATTACTGGGTCTATGCT.

A note on this clone: Mouse germline and gene names are used. The sequenced part of the CDR3 DNA is TGTGCCAGCAGTTACAGGGAAACA. This translates into CASSYRET. The whole CDR3 protein is CASSYRETEVFF. This chain joins TRBV13-1 and TRBJ1-1, with a possible D match to TRBD1 (6 bases). The missing CDR3 end, 4 residues past where the read stops, is filled in from the germline J gene. Germline assignment: CDR1 NSHNY and CDR2 SYGAGN. The CDR3 totals 12 residues.

A note on this clone: Gene names refer to mouse genes. The read terminates 4 residues before the CDR3 end, so the remaining end is supplied by the germline J gene. The J gene is TRBJ2-1, the V gene TRBV16, with 10 positions matching TRBD1. Germline V lookup: CDR1 SGHSA, CDR2 FRNQAP. The V gene end was trimmed by 5 bases and the J gene end by 0 bases; junction bases not matched to a gene: 4. CDR3 length: 16 amino acids. The part of the CDR3 DNA that was read is TGTGCAAGCAGCACCGGGACAGGGGCTAACTATGCT. It translates to CASSTGTGANYA. The whole CDR3 reads CASSTGTGANYAEQFF.

This clone was counted only a few times. Germline and genes: mouse. The missing CDR3 end, 4 residues past where the read stops, is filled in from the germline J gene. The chain uses TRBV17 and TRBJ2-1, with 13 bases identical to TRBD2. Germline V gene lookup returns CDR1 MNHDT and CDR2 YYDKIL. Trimming removed 4 bases from V and 3 bases from J; junction bases left unmatched: 3. The length of the CDR3 is 16 residues. CDR3 sequence: CASSTRDWGGYAEQFF. The CDR3 DNA, read in part, is TGTGCTAGCAGTACCCGGGACTGGGGGGGCTATGCT.

Of note for this clone: TCRdb and the translated DNA give different amino acids at residue 8; the protein presented here is the one translated from the DNA. The genes are named according to mouse. The read ends 3 residues before the CDR3 terminus; that terminus is restored from the germline J gene. This chain connects TRBV14 to TRBJ1-3; no clear D. The CDR3 covers 11 residues. Germline V gene data show CDR1 as SGHDT and CDR2 as FRDEAV. Trimming pared 10 bases from V and 0 bases from J, leaving 5 bases between. The sequenced CDR3 bases are TGTGCCCTCCGTTCTGGAAATACG. It yields the protein CALRSGNT. The entire CDR3 is CALRSGNTLYF. Based on the CDR3 plus reference TRBV14 and TRBJ1-3, the full variable domain is EAGVTQSPRYAVLQEGQAVSFWCDPISGHDTLYWYQQPRDQGPQLLVYFRDEAVIDNSQLPSDRFSAVRPKGTNSTLKIQSAKQGDTATYLCALRSGNTLYFGEGSRLIVV.

In the case of this clone: Gene names refer to mouse genes. The read falls 4 residues short of the CDR3 end, and the missing part is taken from the germline J gene. This chain links TRBV13-3 with TRBJ2-1; TRBD2 matches at 11 bases. The germline V gene encodes CDR1 NNHDY and CDR2 SYVADS. There are 16 residues in the CDR3. Trimming took 3 bases from V and 4 from J; bases not matched to a gene: 6. CDR3 in amino acids: CASSVPGTGGYAEQFF. The CDR3 bases that were read are TGTGCCAGCAGTGTTCCCGGGACTGGGGGTTATGCT.

In this sample, this clone turned up many times. Gene names refer to mouse genes. With the read ending 4 residues before the CDR3 end, the germline J gene is used to fill in that end. The chain employs TRBV13-3 and TRBJ2-1; 8 bases map to TRBD1. Germline assignment: CDR1 NNHDY and CDR2 SYVADS. The junction had 10 bases not matched to a gene; V was cut back by 3 bases and J by 5 bases. This CDR3 contains 16 residues. This CDR3 reads CASSATGEKYDAEQFF. The part of the CDR3 DNA that was read is TGTGCCAGCAGTGCGACAGGGGAGAAATATGATGCT.